The 13 T cell receptor beta chains given below trace back to one sample, sequenced in a study of T cell responses to AZD1222 COVID-19 vaccine. Profiled with immunoSEQ multiplex PCR; TCRdb holds only in-frame clones, not every one. This sample has roughly 76,000 clones, with 80% to 90% found just once. Sequenced material: peripheral blood, taken on day 0 of AZD1222 vaccination. These receptors all stem from an adult in good health.

The rearrangement uses TRBV24-1 and TRBJ2-3, with 9 nucleotides matching TRBD2. Germline assignment: CDR1 KGHDR and CDR2 SFDVKD. The CDR3 runs 15 residues. The trim removed 5 bases at V and 4 bases at J, leaving 6 bases unmatched. CDR3 sequence (DNA): TGTGCCACCAGTGTCTTTAGCGGGAGCGCAGATACGCAGTATTTT. This encodes CATSVFSGSADTQYF.

This chain connects TRBV23-1 to TRBJ2-7, with 9 positions matching TRBD1. TRBV23-1 is reported as an ORF; its role is uncertain. Germline trimming cut 4 bases from V and 6 bases from J; bases unmatched to any gene: 10. The CDR3 covers 15 residues. In DNA form, the CDR3 reads TGCGCCAGCAGTCCGCGGAGGGACAGGGTCATCGAGCAGTACTTC. It yields the protein CASSPRRDRVIEQYF.

V usage is TRBV10-3 and J usage is TRBJ2-1, with TRBD2 identical over 12 bases. Per the germline V gene, CDR1 is ENHRY and CDR2 is SYGVKD. J gave up 8 bases and V 11 bases, and 7 bases lay outside the gene matches. This CDR3 is built from 13 residues. The CDR3 sequence: CASSSGGAYEQFF. CDR3 in DNA: TGTGCCTCCTCTAGCGGGGGGGCTTATGAGCAGTTCTTC.

V is TRBV3-1 (or the pseudogene TRBV3-2) and J is TRBJ2-7, with 7 bases lining up with TRBD2. The CDR3 consists of 15 residues. CDR1 and CDR2 from the germline V gene are LGHDT and YNNKEL (reference sequence). V shed 4 bases and J 3 bases; nucleotides not matched to a gene: 9. CDR3 bases: TGTGCCAGCAGCCTTCAGGCTAGCGGAGTCTACGAGCAGTACTTC. Translated: CASSLQASGVYEQYF.

V gene TRBV3-1 (or the pseudogene TRBV3-2) combines with J gene TRBJ1-2, with a possible D match to TRBD1 (5 bases). CDR3 size: 15 residues. CDR1 and CDR2 (germline): LGHDT, YNNKEL (reference sequence). V lost 0 bases and J 7 bases, leaving 15 bases between the germline ends. The CDR3 DNA follows: TGTGCCAGCAGCCAAGATCTATACGGGGCTCGTGGCTACACCTTC. Translated, it gives CASSQDLYGARGYTF.

The chain couples TRBV5-1 to TRBJ2-7; 7 nucleotides match TRBD1. CDR3 length: 15 amino acids. CDR1 and CDR2 (germline): SGHRS, YFSETQ. V lost 4 bases, J lost 4 bases, and 11 bases stayed unmatched. The CDR3 spells CASSPAGTDLYEQYF. In DNA form, the CDR3 reads TGCGCCAGCAGCCCCGCCGGGACAGACTTGTACGAGCAGTACTTC.

V usage is TRBV7-9 and J usage is TRBJ1-1, with a possible D match to TRBD1 (6 bases). Germline CDR1 SEHNR, CDR2 FQNEAQ (reference sequence). Trimming left V 0 bases short and J 2 bases short, with 10 bases between. CDR3 length: 15 amino acids. CDR3 region: CASSLADRRNTEAFF. CDR3 nucleotides: TGTGCCAGCAGCTTAGCGGACAGAAGAAACACTGAAGCTTTCTTT.

The V and J genes are TRBV6-6 and TRBJ1-6; 9 positions agree with TRBD1. This CDR3 has 14 residues. Trimming at V came to 7 bases and at J to 7 bases, leaving 5 bases not matched to a gene. CDR1 MNHNY and CDR2 SVGAGI come from the germline V gene (reference sequence). CDR3 protein: CASTHGQGNSPLHF. For the CDR3, the DNA is TGTGCCAGCACCCACGGACAGGGGAATTCACCCCTCCACTTT.

The CDR3 is CASSSPGTGNTEAFF. As DNA, the CDR3 is TGTGCCAGCAGCTCTCCCGGGACAGGGAACACTGAAGCTTTCTTT. The rearrangement links TRBV5-4 to TRBJ1-1; 8 nucleotides align to TRBD1. Germline V CDR1 and CDR2: SGHNT, YYREEE (reference sequence). This CDR3 contains 15 residues. With 3 bases clipped from V and 1 base from J, the junction kept 5 bases outside the gene matches.

The V gene is TRBV6-5, the J gene TRBJ2-7, with 9 bases fitting TRBD1. The CDR3 runs 16 residues. V lost 2 bases and J lost 3; bases outside the gene matches: 8. Germline values: CDR1 MNHEY, CDR2 SVGAGI. CDR3 DNA: TGTGCCAGCAGTTACATCTGGGGGACAGGGTTCTACGAGCAGTACTTC. Translated: CASSYIWGTGFYEQYF.

The V gene is TRBV5-6, the J gene TRBJ2-3; D is perhaps TRBD2 (5 bases). The germline V gene has CDR1 SGHDT and CDR2 YYEEEE. CDR3 length equals 18 residues. The ends were cut back, 1 base at V and 2 bases at J, with 20 bases in the middle. The DNA of the CDR3 is TGTGCCAGCAGCTTGAGTCGTTTAAGCGGCCCTCACACAGATACGCAGTATTTT. Translating it yields CASSLSRLSGPHTDTQYF.

The V call is TRBV5-6, the J call TRBJ2-3; TRBD2 matches 8 bases. V lost 4 bases, J lost 5 bases, and 6 bases stayed unmatched. This CDR3 has 14 amino acids. Germline V gives CDR1 SGHDT, CDR2 YYEEEE. The CDR3 loop reads CASSLGGAGDTQYF. CDR3 nucleotide sequence: TGTGCCAGCAGCCTCGGGGGGGCGGGAGATACGCAGTATTTT.

V usage is TRBV4-1 and J usage is TRBJ1-3; D gene unclear. Trimming cost V 0 bases and J 9 bases, with 21 bases left between them. This CDR3 has 17 amino acids. Germline V gene lookup returns CDR1 MGHRA and CDR2 YSYEKL. DNA for the CDR3: TGCGCCAGCAGCCAAGATTTCCAGGTGTCCCCGCGGGGCACCATATATTTT. This translates into CASSQDFQVSPRGTIYF.